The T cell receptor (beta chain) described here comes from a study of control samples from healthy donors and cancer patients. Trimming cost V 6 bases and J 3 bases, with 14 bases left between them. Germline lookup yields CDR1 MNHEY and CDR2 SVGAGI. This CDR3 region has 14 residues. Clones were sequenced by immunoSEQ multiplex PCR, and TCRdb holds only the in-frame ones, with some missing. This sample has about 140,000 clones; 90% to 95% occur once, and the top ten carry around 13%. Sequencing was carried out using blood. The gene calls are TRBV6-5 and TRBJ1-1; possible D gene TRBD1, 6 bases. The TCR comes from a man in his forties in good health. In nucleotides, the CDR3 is TGTGCCAGCAGCCAGACAGGACCTTACACTGAAGCTTTCTTT. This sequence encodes CASSQTGPYTEAFF.